Below, 8 T cell receptor beta chains from the same sample are listed, as sequenced in a study of blood T cells in healthy people across ages. Alongside a J-beta primer mix, a sample-barcoded 5' primer served in a second PCR lasting about 7 to 12 cycles. MiXCR, applied by TCRdb to the 5' RACE reads, yields one record per CDR3 protein. Of 1.4 million to 1.5 million distinct CDR3 sequences in the sample, approximately 40% are singletons; the top ten hold roughly 7.7%. Sequencing was performed on blood. The receptors shown here come from a young woman in good health.

As for this clonotype: Relative to the germline gene, one junction end is altered; a read error may explain this. CDR3 sequence reads: CPSSTNTGAKGEAFF. CDR3 coding DNA: TGTCCCAGCAGCACTAACACAGGGGCCAAGGGTGAAGCTTTCTTT. This chain links TRBV25-1 with TRBJ1-1, with 7 bases identical to TRBD1. Germline V gives CDR1 MGHDK, CDR2 SYGVNS. This CDR3 has 15 residues.

The chain is built from TRBV11-2 and TRBJ2-2; the D is unclear. Per the germline V gene, CDR1 is SGHAT and CDR2 is FQNNGV. The CDR3 spans 12 residues. The V and J ends lost 5 bases and 7 bases respectively, with 8 bases between them. CDR3 nucleotide sequence: TGTGCCAGCAGCAAAGCCGGCGGGGAGCTGTTTTTT. Amino acid sequence: CASSKAGGELFF.

The rearrangement uses TRBV2 and TRBJ2-1; weak D call: TRBD2 (5 bases). Per germline, CDR1 SNHLY and CDR2 FYNNEI. The CDR3 length is 11 residues. Trimming removed 7 bases from V and 12 bases from J, with 13 bases in between. The CDR3 protein is CASTPGDVQFF. CDR3 sequence (DNA): TGTGCCAGCACCCCCGGGGATGTGCAGTTCTTC.

This clonotype showed up just a few times. The V gene is TRBV2, the J gene TRBJ2-7, with D perhaps given as TRBD1 or TRBD2 (5 bases each). Germline lookup yields CDR1 SNHLY and CDR2 FYNNEI. The V end was cut by 4 bases, the J end by 4 bases, with 14 bases between. The CDR3 length is 14 residues. CDR3 DNA sequence: TGTGCCAGCAGTGTCGGCAGGGAGTGGTACGAGCAGTACTTC. This translates into CASSVGREWYEQYF.

This clonotype showed up just a few times. V and J are TRBV28 and TRBJ2-3; D possibly matches TRBD1 or TRBD2 (5 bases each). Germline CDR1 MDHEN, CDR2 SYDVKM. Trimming took off 10 bases at V and 2 bases at J, with 16 bases between the two ends. The length of the CDR3 is 14 residues. The CDR3 is CATSLTGTTDTQYF. CDR3 bases: TGTGCCACCTCTTTGACCGGGACCACAGATACGCAGTATTTT. Full variable domain (missing parts from reference TRBV28 and TRBJ2-3): DVKVTQSSRYLVKRTGEKVFLECVQDMDHENMFWYRQDPGLGLRLIYFSYDVKMKEKGDIPEGYSVSREKKERFSLILESASTNQTSMYLCATSLTGTTDTQYFGPGTRLTVL.

This clonotype was recorded a few times. The chain is built from TRBV14 and TRBJ2-3; no firm D call. Germline lookup yields CDR1 SGHDN and CDR2 FVKESK. This CDR3 region has 15 residues. V lost 1 base, J lost 5 bases, and 13 bases lay in between. The CDR3 DNA is TGTGCCAGCAGCCAAGGGATTGGGCCGGGAGATACGCAGTATTTT. It encodes CASSQGIGPGDTQYF.

The chain combines TRBV28 with TRBJ1-1; D remains unclear. Germline V gene data show CDR1 as MDHEN and CDR2 as SYDVKM. The V end lost 2 bases, the J end lost 1 base, and 8 bases lay between the germline ends. CDR3 length equals 14 residues. CDR3 protein: CASSLHSKNTEAFF. The CDR3, as DNA: TGTGCCAGCAGTTTACACTCGAAGAACACTGAAGCTTTCTTT.

The chain links TRBV7-2 to TRBJ1-3; D gene unclear. Trimming removed 8 bases at V and 0 bases at J, with 8 bases between. CDR1 and CDR2 (germline): SGHTA, FQGNSA. The CDR3 contains 13 residues. The DNA of the CDR3 is TGTGCCAGCCGACTGAGCTCTGGAAACACCATATATTTT. Translation: CASRLSSGNTIYF.